The clone carrying this T cell receptor beta chain came up a few times. Its antigen is not identified. This sample is part of a study of T and B cells in COVID-19 patients. Across the whole study: COVID-19 patients gave peripheral blood either during active infection or after recovery. Most recovered patients had mild to moderate COVID-19 treated as outpatients.

Study-level points and caveats: There were some 2,500 TCR clusters exclusive to the recovered cohort, 31 with low generation probability. Highly clonal in active COVID-19, TRB repertoires exceeded healthy-donor diversity and richness at recovery.

Germline-derived CDR1 and CDR2 are SGHRS and YFSETQ. The CDR3 is made up of 14 amino acids. V gave up 2 bases and J gave up 0 bases, with 8 bases separating them. Each TRB amplification used about 250-550 ng of genomic DNA from blood. Multiplex PCR with BIOMED2 TRB-A/B primer pools amplified TRB rearrangements. In TCRdb, the multiplex PCR reads were re-called with MiXCR into one record per CDR3 protein. This table has around 5,200 distinct CDR3 sequences, approximately 20% appearing once. The V gene is TRBV5-1, the J gene TRBJ1-1, with no clear D. This clonotype originated in a human donor who had recovered from COVID-19. The sequenced sample consisted of blood. Here the CDR3 DNA reads TGCGCCAGCAGCTTAGGCACCTTGAACACTGAAGCTTTCTTT. Translated, it gives CASSLGTLNTEAFF. Drawing the rest from reference TRBV5-1 and TRBJ1-1, the complete variable domain is KAGVTQTPRYLIKTRGQQVTLSCSPISGHRSVSWYQQTPGQGLQFLFEYFSETQRNKGNFPGRFSGRQFSNSRSEMNVSTLELGDSALYLCASSLGTLNTEAFFGQGTRLTVV.